This T cell receptor (beta chain) is from a study of cytomegalovirus exposure and HLA in healthy donors. PCR used 60 Vbeta primers and 13 Jbeta primers. Here immunoSEQ multiplex PCR was the method, and the copy in TCRdb shows in-frame clones only, minus some. Seen here are 200,000 to 250,000 clones, around four fifths observed once, and the top ten hold roughly 1.6%. CDR1 is MNHNY, CDR2 SVGAGI, per germline (reference sequence). V was pared by 2 bases and J by 4 bases, with 3 bases of the junction left unmatched. The CDR3 length is 16 residues. This TCR derives from a man in his fifties in good health and CMV-seronegative. Sequenced material: PBMCs. The rearrangement joins TRBV6-6 to TRBJ2-2; TRBD1 matches at 11 bases. This CDR3 is CASSYGGTGGTGELFF. The CDR3 DNA sequence: TGTGCCAGCAGTTACGGGGGGACAGGGGGCACCGGGGAGCTGTTTTTT.